This T cell receptor (beta chain) was recovered during a study of shared clonotypes between healthy human individuals. About the research overall: Three CD4 naive, three CD4 memory, two CD8 naive and one CD8 memory plate were used per donor.

The donor population consisted of healthy HIV-negative adults with no recent acute infections or vaccinations. Among the donors, all were Caucasian adults who lived in Nashville, Tennessee. The CDR3 runs 15 residues. With 0 bases removed from V and 5 bases from J, the gap between germline ends came to 15 bases. From germline, CDR1 is SGHRS and CDR2 YFSETQ. Deep was the level at which the assay was run. TCRdb's copy holds only in-frame clones and misses some; the assay was immunoSEQ multiplex PCR. The table records roughly 2,300,000 clones, just under 95% of them present only once. The gene calls are TRBV5-1 and TRBJ2-7; tentatively, D is TRBD2 (5 bases). The receptor comes from a man between 18 and 29 years old in good health. Some clones in this sample may be carry-over from other donors' samples. Material for sequencing was naive CD4+ T cells from PBMCs. Subset here: CD45RA+ positively selected. The CDR3 DNA sequence: TGCGCCAGCAGCTTGGTTGGTGGGAGTATCAACGAGCAGTACTTC. Translating it yields CASSLVGGSINEQYF.